These 21 T cell receptor beta chains originate from one sample sequenced in a study of Ad26.COV2.S vaccination and SARS-CoV-2 variants (dated by TCRdb to about 2021). The method was the immunoSEQ multiplex PCR assay. TCRdb limited this immuneACCESS table to in-frame rearrangements with V and J called. A share of clones is missing; checked studies link under half to unresolved V genes, and the rest is unexplained. This sample holds around 400,000 clones; around 90% were observed only once. The ten largest make up over 9% of the sample. The treatment or condition label on this specimen signifies: some 20 received Ad26.COV2.S at low or high dose, single or two shots; several received placebo; per-sample allocation not given. Repertoires of vaccine and placebo recipients were sequenced from samples collected on day 63 after the first injection. The sample here was peripheral blood, taken in a trial of Ad26.COV2.S vaccine versus placebo. The origin of the receptors is a person aged 18-65 years who received the Ad26.COV2.S COVID-19 vaccine or a placebo.

The rearrangement uses TRBV6-1 and TRBJ2-5, with D perhaps TRBD1 or TRBD2 (5 bases each). Deletions cut 3 bases from V and 2 bases from J, with 13 bases between. This CDR3 is 15 amino acids long. CDR1 is MNHNS and CDR2 is SASEGT in the germline V gene. In DNA, the CDR3 is TGTGCCAGCAGTGATTTGGGACGGCCTCAAGAGACCCAGTACTTC. This encodes CASSDLGRPQETQYF.

J is TRBJ1-1 and V is TRBV13, with 7 bases that match TRBD1. With 4 bases clipped from V and 2 bases from J, the junction kept 7 bases outside the gene matches. Germline V CDR1 and CDR2: PRHDT, FYEKMQ (reference sequence). CDR3 size: 15 residues. CDR3 DNA: TGTGCCAGCAGCTCTAGGGGACAGCTAAACACTGAAGCTTTCTTT. It yields the protein CASSSRGQLNTEAFF.

The chain couples TRBV29-1 to TRBJ2-1, with a tentative D call TRBD1 (5 bases). Germline CDR1 and CDR2: SQVTM and ANQGSEA. The CDR3 has 10 residues. Trimming pared 0 bases from V and 12 bases from J, leaving 6 bases between. The CDR3 is CSVEDRVQFF. The CDR3 coding sequence is TGCAGCGTTGAAGACAGGGTGCAGTTCTTC.

This chain connects TRBV6-6 to TRBJ2-7; TRBD1 matches 7 bases. The CDR3 has 13 residues. The V gene end was trimmed by 6 bases and the J gene end by 2 bases; junction bases not matched to a gene: 4. CDR1 MNHNY and CDR2 SVGAGI come from the germline V gene (reference sequence). The CDR3 DNA sequence: TGTGCCAGCAGCAGGGACAGAGCCTACGAGCAGTACTTC. It translates to CASSRDRAYEQYF.

V gene TRBV18 combines with J gene TRBJ1-6; 7 bases are shared with TRBD1. The germline V gene has CDR1 KGHSH and CDR2 LQKENI. After removal of 8 bases from V and 5 bases from J, the junction contained 9 bases not matched to a gene. This CDR3 spans 15 amino acids. The CDR3 region has the DNA TGTGCCAGCACCACAGGGGATTGGGATAATTCACCCCTCCACTTT. Amino acid sequence: CASTTGDWDNSPLHF.

The chain carries TRBV6-6 and TRBJ1-3; 8 bases align to TRBD1. This CDR3 is built from 16 residues. J gave up 0 bases and V 6 bases, and 7 bases lay outside the gene matches. The germline V gene encodes CDR1 MNHNY and CDR2 SVGAGI (reference sequence). The CDR3 nucleotides are TGTGCCAGCAGGAAGGGACAGGTCTCCTCTGGAAACACCATATATTTT. This encodes CASRKGQVSSGNTIYF.

V is TRBV5-1 and J is TRBJ2-6; 8 bases fit TRBD1. V was clipped by 0 bases and J by 0 bases; unmatched bases: 14. Germline CDR1 and CDR2: SGHRS and YFSETQ. The CDR3 length is 21 residues. CDR3 amino acids: CASSLGGGRQGKLSGANVLTF. CDR3 bases: TGCGCCAGCAGCTTGGGAGGTGGGAGACAGGGGAAGCTCTCTGGGGCCAACGTCCTGACTTTC.

This chain joins TRBV7-2 and TRBJ2-3; D gene uncertain. Trimming pared 5 bases from V and 0 bases from J, leaving 3 bases between. CDR3 length equals 12 residues. The germline CDR1 and CDR2 sequences are SGHTA and FQGNSA. This CDR3 reads CASSTSTDTQYF. CDR3 coding DNA: TGTGCCAGCAGCACTAGCACAGATACGCAGTATTTT.

Only one count was recorded for this clone. The chain recombines TRBV4-3 with TRBJ2-3; 10 bases are a match to TRBD2. The germline V gene encodes CDR1 LGHNA and CDR2 YSLEER. The CDR3 covers 20 residues. J was trimmed by 2 bases and V by 1 base; bases with no gene match: 15. The CDR3 DNA follows: TGCGCCAGCAGCCAAGGATCTAGCGGGAGTTTGCTGGGGGCCACAGATACGCAGTATTTT. Translation: CASSQGSSGSLLGATDTQYF.

The chain combines TRBV11-3 with TRBJ2-1; the D gene is possibly TRBD1 (5 bases). CDR1 and CDR2 from the germline V gene are SGHNT and YENEEA. Trimming cost V 6 bases and J 4 bases, with 13 bases left between them. This CDR3 contains 14 residues. The CDR3 DNA sequence: TGTGCCAGCAGTCTATCGACAGAGTACAATGAGCAGTTCTTC. This encodes CASSLSTEYNEQFF.

This chain links TRBV7-2 with TRBJ1-2; TRBD1 agrees at 8 bases. Trimming took 1 base from V and 4 from J; bases not matched to a gene: 8. In germline, CDR1 is SGHTA, CDR2 FQGNSA. The CDR3 consists of 16 residues. The CDR3 reads CASSLEQTGAGYGYTF. CDR3 DNA sequence: TGTGCCAGCAGCTTAGAGCAGACAGGGGCGGGCTATGGCTACACCTTC.

This clone has just one count. The chain employs TRBV19 and TRBJ2-1; 8 bases are a match to TRBD2. V shed 4 bases and J 2 bases; nucleotides not matched to a gene: 7. Germline assignment: CDR1 LNHDA and CDR2 SQIVND (reference sequence). The CDR3 sequence is 16 residues long. CDR3 DNA: TGTGCCAGTAGTACACTAGCGGTAGAAACCTACAATGAGCAGTTCTTC. Translated: CASSTLAVETYNEQFF. Using reference TRBV19 and TRBJ2-1 for the parts outside the CDR3, the full variable domain is DGGITQSPKYLFRKEGQNVTLSCEQNLNHDAMYWYRQDPGQGLRLIYYSQIVNDFQKGDIAEGYSVSREKKESFPLTVTSAQKNPTAFYLCASSTLAVETYNEQFFGPGTRLTVL.

In its sample, this clone was seen a few times. J is TRBJ2-7 and V is TRBV9; D might be TRBD2 (5 bases). Germline CDR1 and CDR2: SGDLS and YYNGEE. Deletions cut 0 bases from V and 5 bases from J, with 12 bases between. The CDR3 spans 14 residues. CDR3 region: CASSVAPRAHEQYF. As DNA, the CDR3 is TGTGCCAGCAGCGTAGCTCCGAGGGCGCACGAGCAGTACTTC.

The chain combines TRBV3-1 (or the pseudogene TRBV3-2) with TRBJ2-5, with TRBD1 identical over 12 bases. The germline V gene has CDR1 LGHDT and CDR2 YNNKEL (reference sequence). The CDR3 is 16 amino acids. The J segment lost 5 bases and the V segment lost 0 bases, leaving 4 bases of the junction unmatched. The CDR3 nucleotides read TGTGCCAGCAGCCAAGACGGGACAGGGGGCGGGGAGACCCAGTACTTC. Its protein product is CASSQDGTGGGETQYF.

The genes are TRBV5-4 and TRBJ2-1; 9 nucleotides align to TRBD2. CDR1 is SGHNT, CDR2 YYREEE, per germline (reference sequence). The CDR3 consists of 15 residues. The junction had 10 bases not matched to a gene; V was cut back by 2 bases and J by 10 bases. CDR3: CASSLGGSGSGEQFF. CDR3 DNA: TGTGCCAGCAGCTTAGGTGGTAGCGGGAGCGGCGAGCAGTTCTTC.

The rearrangement uses TRBV5-1 and TRBJ2-7; D is ambiguous. The CDR3 is 12 amino acids. CDR1 SGHRS and CDR2 YFSETQ come from the germline V gene. V shed 3 bases and J shed 4 bases, with 8 bases lying between them. The CDR3 protein is CASSSVGYEQYF. CDR3 DNA: TGCGCCAGCAGCTCAGTAGGGTACGAGCAGTACTTC.

The CDR3 reads CASSYRQGADEQFF. For the CDR3, the DNA is TGTGCCAGCAGCTACCGACAGGGGGCCGATGAGCAGTTCTTC. The V gene is TRBV7-9, the J gene TRBJ2-1, with 10 bases lining up with TRBD1. Germline lookup yields CDR1 SEHNR and CDR2 FQNEAQ (reference sequence). J gave up 8 bases and V 4 bases, and 5 bases lay outside the gene matches. The length of the CDR3 is 14 residues.

The rearrangement uses TRBV30 and TRBJ2-7; TRBD1 is a possible D gene (5 bases). Trimming left V 2 bases short and J 3 bases short, with 8 bases between. The CDR3 contains 12 residues. Germline V gene lookup returns CDR1 GTSNPN and CDR2 SVGIG (reference sequence). The CDR3 DNA is TGTGCCTGGAGTCCGGACAACTACGAGCAGTACTTC. This sequence encodes CAWSPDNYEQYF.

Regarding this clone: Other DNA sequences in this specimen translate into the identical CDR3. The V call is TRBV29-1, the J call TRBJ1-1; D is perhaps TRBD1 (6 bases). With 4 bases removed from V and 4 bases from J, the gap between germline ends came to 13 bases. The CDR3 extends over 13 amino acids. Germline V gives CDR1 SQVTM, CDR2 ANQGSEA. CDR3 protein: CSVVGGWGTEAFF. CDR3 in DNA: TGCAGCGTTGTGGGGGGCTGGGGCACTGAAGCTTTCTTT.

This rearrangement joins TRBV29-1 to TRBJ2-3, with 7 nucleotides matching TRBD2. Germline CDR1 is SQVTM and CDR2 is ANQGSEA. The V gene end was trimmed by 6 bases and the J gene end by 8 bases; junction bases not matched to a gene: 17. There are 15 residues in the CDR3. CDR3 protein: CSVLGPELLALTQYF. The CDR3 nucleotides read TGCAGCGTCCTGGGACCCGAGTTACTAGCGCTTACGCAGTATTTT.

The chain combines TRBV25-1 with TRBJ1-4, with 7 bases that match TRBD1. Germline V gene data show CDR1 as MGHDK and CDR2 as SYGVNS. The J segment lost 6 bases and the V segment lost 5 bases, leaving 6 bases of the junction unmatched. The CDR3 is made up of 14 amino acids. For the CDR3, the DNA is TGTGCCAGCAGTAGGGGTCAGGGGGATGAAAAACTGTTTTTT. Translating it yields CASSRGQGDEKLFF.